The next 10 T cell receptor beta chains were all read from a single sample in a study of response to subunit inactivated influenza vaccine. TCRdb passed the RT-PCR reads through MiXCR, listing each CDR3 protein once. Here the sample spans roughly 710,000 distinct CDR3 sequences, 14% being singletons. The specimen was PBMCs from blood, collected about 14 days before vaccination. The origin of the receptors is a man aged 45 to 65 who received an inactivated influenza vaccine.

This clonotype has just one count. This chain links TRBV19 with TRBJ1-1; TRBD1 is a possible D gene (6 bases). Germline V gene sequence: CDR1 LNHDA, CDR2 SQIVND (reference sequence). The germline V and J ends were trimmed by 3 bases and 7 bases, with 9 bases remaining between them. This CDR3 region has 12 residues. The CDR3 nucleotides are TGTGCCAGTAGTATTTGGGGACATGAAGCTTTCTTT. Residues: CASSIWGHEAFF.

The V call is TRBV20-1, the J call TRBJ1-2; maybe TRBD1 (5 bases). CDR1 and CDR2 (germline): DFQATT, SNEGSKA (reference sequence). This CDR3 is built from 12 residues. Trimming took off 6 bases at V and 4 bases at J, with 12 bases between the two ends. DNA for the CDR3: TGCAGTGCCCCTGACAGTTTCTATGGCTACACCTTC. It yields the protein CSAPDSFYGYTF.

This clonotype has a handful of counts. The chain has TRBV11-1 and TRBJ2-1; D unclear. The CDR3 contains 14 residues. Germline V gene sequence: CDR1 SGHAT, CDR2 FQDESV (reference sequence). V lost 5 bases and J 3 bases, leaving 11 bases between the germline ends. The CDR3 protein is CASSRGPSYNEQFF. The CDR3, as DNA: TGTGCCAGCAGCCGAGGACCGAGCTACAATGAGCAGTTCTTC.

This clonotype was found a few times. The V gene is TRBV18, the J gene TRBJ2-7; D possibly corresponds to TRBD2 (6 bases). The CDR3 spans 16 residues. Germline V gene sequence: CDR1 KGHSH, CDR2 LQKENI. The V gene lost 3 bases and the J gene lost 3 bases, with 18 bases spanning the gap. The CDR3 spells CASSPQGAGLVYEQYF. The CDR3 bases are TGTGCCAGCTCACCTCAGGGTGCGGGACTTGTCTACGAGCAGTACTTC.

CDR3 bases: TGTGCCAGCAGCCAAACCAGGGGCTACGAGCAGTACTTC. Translating it yields CASSQTRGYEQYF. The genes are TRBV3-1 and TRBJ2-7; a weak D match, TRBD1 (6 bases). CDR1 and CDR2 (germline): LGHDT, YNNKEL (reference sequence). CDR3 length: 13 amino acids. V was trimmed by 2 bases and J by 3 bases, leaving 8 bases between them.

This chain uses TRBV21-1 with TRBJ2-1; TRBD2 is the table's D call, not checked against the DNA. TRBV21-1 is labeled a pseudogene. The CDR3 contains 16 residues. CDR3 sequence reads: CASSKVGLAGYNEQFF. The CDR3 bases are TGTGCCAGCAGCAAAGTCGGGCTAGCGGGATACAATGAGCAGTTCTTC.

The chain recombines TRBV6-1 with TRBJ2-7; 9 nucleotides agree with TRBD1. This CDR3 spans 14 amino acids. Germline CDR1 reads MNHNS; CDR2 reads SASEGT. Germline trimming cut 6 bases from V and 3 bases from J; bases unmatched to any gene: 6. CDR3 nucleotide sequence: TGTGCCAGCAGAGCGGACAGGGGCAGCTACGAGCAGTACTTC. It codes for CASRADRGSYEQYF.

This clonotype turned up a few times. V and J are TRBV6-2 or TRBV6-3 and TRBJ1-6, with TRBD1 matching 8 bases. After removal of 2 bases from V and 14 bases from J, the junction contained 14 bases not matched to a gene. Germline CDR1 and CDR2: MNHEY and SVGEGT. The CDR3 is made up of 16 amino acids. The CDR3 reads CASSYPRTGFLMALHF. The CDR3 DNA reads as TGTGCCAGCAGTTACCCGCGGACAGGGTTCCTAATGGCCCTCCACTTT.

In its sample, this clonotype was seen many times. The CDR3 sequence is CASSLDNQPQHF. The CDR3 DNA reads as TGTGCCAGCAGCTTAGACAATCAGCCCCAGCATTTT. The chain uses TRBV7-9 and TRBJ1-5; D uncertain. Germline loops: CDR1 SEHNR, CDR2 FQNEAQ (reference sequence). There are 12 residues in the CDR3. V lost 1 base and J 3 bases, leaving 1 base between the germline ends. Drawing the rest from reference TRBV7-9 and TRBJ1-5, the complete variable domain is DTGVSQNPRHKITKRGQNVTFRCDPISEHNRLYWYRQTLGQGPEFLTYFQNEAQLEKSRLLSDRFSAERPKGSFSTLEIQRTEQGDSAMYLCASSLDNQPQHFGDGTRLSIL.

The chain links TRBV5-1 to TRBJ2-7; D remains ambiguous. Germline CDR1 SGHRS, CDR2 YFSETQ. V lost 4 bases to trimming and J lost 0 bases, with 8 bases between them. This CDR3 contains 13 residues. CDR3 loop: CASSQINSYEQYF. The CDR3 nucleotides read TGCGCCAGCAGCCAAATAAACTCCTACGAGCAGTACTTC.